What follows describes a single TCR beta chain. The assay was immunoSEQ multiplex PCR, and TCRdb's table has in-frame clones only and misses some. Of some 7,200 clones in the sample, nearly 70% are singletons; the top ten hold about 8.9%. This entry comes from a study of T cells in tumors after PD-1 blockade. V shed 6 bases and J shed 1 base, with 10 bases lying between them. Germline lookup yields CDR1 MNHEY and CDR2 SVGAGI. The CDR3 length is 14 residues. The chain combines TRBV6-5 with TRBJ1-3; possible D gene TRBD1, 6 bases. The source material was tumor tissue, sampled after anti-PD-1 treatment. The receptor's source is a human donor with basal cell carcinoma. Written as DNA, the CDR3 is TGTGCCAGCAGGCAGGGGAGATCTGGAAACACCATATATTTT. Its protein product is CASRQGRSGNTIYF.